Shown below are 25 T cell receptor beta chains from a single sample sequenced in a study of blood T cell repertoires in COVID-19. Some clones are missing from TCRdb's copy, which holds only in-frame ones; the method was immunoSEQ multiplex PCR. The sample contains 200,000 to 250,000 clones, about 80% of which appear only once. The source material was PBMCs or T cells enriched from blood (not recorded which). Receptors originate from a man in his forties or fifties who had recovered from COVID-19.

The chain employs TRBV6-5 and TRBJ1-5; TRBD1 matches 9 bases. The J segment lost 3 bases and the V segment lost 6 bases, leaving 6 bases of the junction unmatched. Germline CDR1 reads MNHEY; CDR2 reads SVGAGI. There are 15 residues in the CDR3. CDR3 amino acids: CASSPGQGYNQPQHF. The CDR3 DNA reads TGTGCCAGCAGCCCGGGACAGGGATACAATCAGCCCCAGCATTTT.

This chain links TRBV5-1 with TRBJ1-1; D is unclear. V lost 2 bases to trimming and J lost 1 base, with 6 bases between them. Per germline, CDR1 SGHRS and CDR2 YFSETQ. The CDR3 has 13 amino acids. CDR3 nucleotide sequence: TGCGCCAGCAGCTTACAGAGGAACACTGAAGCTTTCTTT. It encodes CASSLQRNTEAFF.

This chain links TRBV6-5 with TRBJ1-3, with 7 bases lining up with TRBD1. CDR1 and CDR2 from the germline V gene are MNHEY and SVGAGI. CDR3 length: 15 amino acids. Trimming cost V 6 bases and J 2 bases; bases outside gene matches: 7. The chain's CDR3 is CASSYRGSAGNTIYF. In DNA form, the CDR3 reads TGTGCCAGCAGCTACAGGGGCAGTGCTGGAAACACCATATATTTT.

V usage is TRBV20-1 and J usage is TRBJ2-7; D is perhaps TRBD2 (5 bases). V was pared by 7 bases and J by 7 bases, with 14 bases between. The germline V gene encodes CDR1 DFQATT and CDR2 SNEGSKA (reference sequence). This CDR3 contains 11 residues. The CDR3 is CSGTPLREQYF. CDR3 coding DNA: TGCAGTGGGACTCCCCTCAGGGAGCAGTACTTC.

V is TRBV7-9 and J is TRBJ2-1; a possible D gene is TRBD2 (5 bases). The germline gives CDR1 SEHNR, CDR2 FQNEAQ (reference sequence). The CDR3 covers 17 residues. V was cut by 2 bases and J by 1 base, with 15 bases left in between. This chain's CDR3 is CASSLNPSAGSYNEQFF. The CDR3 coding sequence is TGTGCCAGCAGCTTAAACCCTTCGGCGGGTTCCTACAATGAGCAGTTCTTC. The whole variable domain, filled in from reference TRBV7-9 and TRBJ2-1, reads DTGVSQNPRHKITKRGQNVTFRCDPISEHNRLYWYRQTLGQGPEFLTYFQNEAQLEKSRLLSDRFSAERPKGSFSTLEIQRTEQGDSAMYLCASSLNPSAGSYNEQFFGPGTRLTVL.

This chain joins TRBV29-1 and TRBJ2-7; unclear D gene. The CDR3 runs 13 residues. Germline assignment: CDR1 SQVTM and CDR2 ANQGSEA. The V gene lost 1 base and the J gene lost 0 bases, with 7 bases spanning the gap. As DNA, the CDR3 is TGCAGCGTTGAAGTTGTCAACTCCTACGAGCAGTACTTC. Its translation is CSVEVVNSYEQYF.

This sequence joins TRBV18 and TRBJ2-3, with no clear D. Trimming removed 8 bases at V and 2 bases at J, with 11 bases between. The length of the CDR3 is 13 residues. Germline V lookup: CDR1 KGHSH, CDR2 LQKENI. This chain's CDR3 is CASTPRLTDTQYF. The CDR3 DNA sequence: TGTGCCAGCACCCCGAGGCTCACAGATACGCAGTATTTT.

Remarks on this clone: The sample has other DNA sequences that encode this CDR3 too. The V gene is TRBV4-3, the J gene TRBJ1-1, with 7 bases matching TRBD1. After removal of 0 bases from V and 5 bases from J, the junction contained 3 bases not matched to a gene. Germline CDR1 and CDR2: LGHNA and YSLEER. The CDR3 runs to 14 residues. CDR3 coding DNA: TGCGCCAGCAGCCAAGAAACAGGGGATACTGAAGCTTTCTTT. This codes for CASSQETGDTEAFF.

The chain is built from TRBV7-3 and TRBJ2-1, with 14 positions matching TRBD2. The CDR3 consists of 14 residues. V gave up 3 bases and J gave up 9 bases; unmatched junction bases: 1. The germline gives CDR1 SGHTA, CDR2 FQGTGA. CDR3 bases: TGTGCCAGCAGCTTCGGACTAGCGGGAGGTGAGCAGTTCTTC. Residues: CASSFGLAGGEQFF.

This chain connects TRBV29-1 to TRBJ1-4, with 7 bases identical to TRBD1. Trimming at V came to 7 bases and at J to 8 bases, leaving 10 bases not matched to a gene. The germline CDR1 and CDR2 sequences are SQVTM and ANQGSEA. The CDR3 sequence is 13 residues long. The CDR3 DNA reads TGCAGCGCTAGGGGGCCAGGGGCCGAAAAACTGTTTTTT. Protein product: CSARGPGAEKLFF.

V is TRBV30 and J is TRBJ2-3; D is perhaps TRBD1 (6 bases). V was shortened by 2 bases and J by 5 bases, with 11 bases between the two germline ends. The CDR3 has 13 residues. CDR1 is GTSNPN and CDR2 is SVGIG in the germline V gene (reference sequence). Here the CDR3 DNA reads TGTGCCTGGAGTTTGGGGGCAGGAGATACGCAGTATTTT. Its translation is CAWSLGAGDTQYF.

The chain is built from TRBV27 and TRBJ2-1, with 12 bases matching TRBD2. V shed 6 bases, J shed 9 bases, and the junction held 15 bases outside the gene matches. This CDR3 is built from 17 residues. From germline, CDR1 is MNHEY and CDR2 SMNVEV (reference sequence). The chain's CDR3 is CASSPGLAGGPAGEQFF. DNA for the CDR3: TGTGCCAGCAGCCCCGGGCTAGCGGGAGGGCCTGCCGGTGAGCAGTTCTTC.

For the CDR3, the DNA is TGTGCCAGCAGCCAAGATAGGACTAGGTCAGCAGATACGCAGTATTTT. This gives the protein CASSQDRTRSADTQYF. This rearrangement joins TRBV4-2 to TRBJ2-3; 7 nucleotides agree with TRBD2. The junction had 7 bases not matched to a gene; V was cut back by 0 bases and J by 4 bases. Germline CDR1 LGHNA, CDR2 YNFKEQ. There are 16 residues in the CDR3.

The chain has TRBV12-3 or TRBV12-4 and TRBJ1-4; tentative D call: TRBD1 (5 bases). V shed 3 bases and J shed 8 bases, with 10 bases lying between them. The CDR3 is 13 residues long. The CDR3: CASSFSGIEKLFF. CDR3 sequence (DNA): TGTGCCAGCAGTTTTTCAGGGATCGAAAAACTGTTTTTT.

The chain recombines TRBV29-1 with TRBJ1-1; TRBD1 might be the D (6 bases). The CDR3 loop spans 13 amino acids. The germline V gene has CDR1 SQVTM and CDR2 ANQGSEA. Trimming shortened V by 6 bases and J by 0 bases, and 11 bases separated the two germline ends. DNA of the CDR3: TGCAGCGTCGCACAGGGCATGAACACTGAAGCTTTCTTT. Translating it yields CSVAQGMNTEAFF.

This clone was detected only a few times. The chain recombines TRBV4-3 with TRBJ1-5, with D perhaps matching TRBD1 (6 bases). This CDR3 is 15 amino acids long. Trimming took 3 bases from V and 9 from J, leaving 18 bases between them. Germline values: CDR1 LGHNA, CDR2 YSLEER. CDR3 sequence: CASSQTDLRGAPQHF. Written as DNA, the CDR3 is TGCGCCAGCAGCCAGACCGACCTCAGGGGTGCGCCCCAGCATTTT.

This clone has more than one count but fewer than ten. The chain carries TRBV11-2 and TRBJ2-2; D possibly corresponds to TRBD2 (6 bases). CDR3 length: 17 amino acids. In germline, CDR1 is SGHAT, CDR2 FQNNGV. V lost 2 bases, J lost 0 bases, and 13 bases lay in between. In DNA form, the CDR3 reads TGTGCCAGCAGCTTACTACCGGGACTCACGAACACCGGGGAGCTGTTTTTT. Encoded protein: CASSLLPGLTNTGELFF.

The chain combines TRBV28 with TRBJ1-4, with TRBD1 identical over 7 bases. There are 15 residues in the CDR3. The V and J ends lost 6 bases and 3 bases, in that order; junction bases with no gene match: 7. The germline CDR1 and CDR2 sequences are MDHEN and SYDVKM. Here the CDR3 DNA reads TGTGCCAGCAGCACCCGGACAGGTTCTAATGAAAAACTGTTTTTT. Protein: CASSTRTGSNEKLFF.

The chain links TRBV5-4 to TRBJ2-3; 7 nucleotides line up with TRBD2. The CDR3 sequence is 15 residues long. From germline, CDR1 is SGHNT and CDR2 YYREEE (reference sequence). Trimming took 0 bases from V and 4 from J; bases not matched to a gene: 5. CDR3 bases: TGTGCCAGCAGCTTGGTGGGCGGGAGAGCAGATACGCAGTATTTT. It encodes CASSLVGGRADTQYF.

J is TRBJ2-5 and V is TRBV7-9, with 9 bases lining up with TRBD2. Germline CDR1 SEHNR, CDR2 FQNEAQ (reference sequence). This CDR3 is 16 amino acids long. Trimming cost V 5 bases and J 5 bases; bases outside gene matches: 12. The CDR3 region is CASSRGLIAGAETQYF. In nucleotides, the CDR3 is TGTGCCAGCAGCCGGGGGTTGATAGCGGGGGCGGAGACCCAGTACTTC.

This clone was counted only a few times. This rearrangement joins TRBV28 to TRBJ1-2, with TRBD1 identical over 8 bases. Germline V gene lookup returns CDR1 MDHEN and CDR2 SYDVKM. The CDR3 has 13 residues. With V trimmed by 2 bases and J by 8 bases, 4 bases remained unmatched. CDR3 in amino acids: CASSLSRGQGYTF. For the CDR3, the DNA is TGTGCCAGCAGTTTAAGCAGGGGGCAAGGCTACACCTTC.

CDR3 DNA sequence: TGTGCCAGCAGCTTAGAGGGGATGGGCAATCAGCCCCAGCATTTT. Translated: CASSLEGMGNQPQHF. The V call is TRBV7-2, the J call TRBJ1-5; D may be TRBD1 (5 bases). V lost 1 base and J 2 bases, leaving 9 bases between the germline ends. Germline assignment: CDR1 SGHTA and CDR2 FQGNSA. This CDR3 is 15 amino acids long.

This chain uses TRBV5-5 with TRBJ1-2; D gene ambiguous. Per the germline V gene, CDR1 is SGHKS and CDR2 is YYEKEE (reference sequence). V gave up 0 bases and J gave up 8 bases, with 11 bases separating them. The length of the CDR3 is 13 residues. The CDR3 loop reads CASSLDTPGGYTF. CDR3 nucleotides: TGTGCCAGCAGCTTGGATACGCCGGGGGGCTACACCTTC.

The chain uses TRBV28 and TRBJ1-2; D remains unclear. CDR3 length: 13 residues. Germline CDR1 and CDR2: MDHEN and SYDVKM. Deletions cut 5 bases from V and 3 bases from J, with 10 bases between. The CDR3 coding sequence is TGTGCCAGCAGTCCCCCGGGATACTATGGCTACACCTTC. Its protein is CASSPPGYYGYTF.

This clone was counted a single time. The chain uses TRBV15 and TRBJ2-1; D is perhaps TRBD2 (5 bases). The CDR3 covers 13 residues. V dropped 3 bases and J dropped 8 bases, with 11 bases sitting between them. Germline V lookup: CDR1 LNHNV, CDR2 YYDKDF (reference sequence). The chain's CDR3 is CATSRDSVDEQFF. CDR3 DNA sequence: TGTGCCACCAGCAGGGACTCGGTGGATGAGCAGTTCTTC.